The sequence of this T cell receptor (beta chain) was determined in a study of cytomegalovirus exposure and HLA in healthy donors (dated by TCRdb to the late 2010s). A note on the overall study: An earlier analysis of fewer than 750 of the donors reported 250 to 300 Gb of sequence data and 117 million unique TCR beta sequences obtained from about 200 million T cells. An early release covering around 630 HLA-typed donors comprised approximately 290 gigabases of sequencing data and tens of millions of unique TCR sequences. The genetic ancestry cluster associated with self-reported Caucasian donors included around four fifths of the roughly 410 genotyped donors. The study aimed to test whether signatures of past pathogen exposure could be identified by cataloging public T cell receptors. The T cell repertoires of around 670 subjects were profiled by immunosequencing and related to cytomegalovirus serostatus. A separate validation cohort of roughly 120 different subjects was used in addition to the roughly 720-subject first cohort. To predict cytomegalovirus infection status, the study combined high-throughput TCR immunosequencing, statistical association of individual TCRs with disease status, and machine learning. In a later analysis, previously published TCR beta repertoires from some 640 donors were re-analyzed and high-resolution HLA genotyping was added so that TCR occurrence patterns could be studied. Rather than using new phenotypic data, the later analysis identified candidate immune exposures from TCR beta sequences and from how often those sequences occurred across donors. To decide whether each TCR beta V gene segment behaved as functional or pseudogenic, an earlier analysis of over 500 of the donors relied on high-throughput TCR beta sequencing. Donor age, sex, ethnicity and CMV serostatus were compiled together with the repertoire data. Genome-wide SNP genotypes for about 60% of the 666 donors were used in a later genetic analysis, which treated that subset as a discovery cohort. Every discovery cohort repertoire had been produced on one sequencing platform. HLA typing included class I and class II loci at four-digit resolution. Typing coverage varied by locus: roughly 629-630 donors for A, B, C, DRB1 and DQB1; 500 to 550 for DQA1; about 570 for DPA1; 450 to 480 for DPB1. Because of strong linkage in the cohort, roughly five DR-DQ haplotypes were treated as single units for association and clustering. Among some 400 genotyped donors of the cohort, an average of about 220,000 unique TCR beta nucleotide sequences was sequenced per donor, of which about 19% were non-productive. Beyond this particular receptor, the publication reports: According to a later genetic analysis, donors in an Asian-associated ancestry cluster had fewer N-insertions in productive TCRs than the approximately 670-donor mean. The presence/absence analyses assumed that sequencing depth was roughly uniform across donors, and that assumption may not be true. According to a later analysis, most CMV-associated TCR beta chains appeared to be HLA-restricted, and the HLA associations seemed to be driven largely by CMV exposure. It was suggested by the authors that the approach could potentially be generalized to other disease states and immunological phenotypes. In an earlier analysis of some 500 of the donors, most TCR beta V segments were observed in productive rearrangements about 87% or about 30% of the time, broadly matching IMGT annotations. Linkage disequilibrium might explain the correlated functional status among segregating V segments, but an unknown experimental factor could not be excluded. An association between a missense DCLRE1C variant and V-gene and J-gene trimming of TCR beta chains was found in a later genetic analysis and replicated in an independent cohort. A total of about 150 TCR beta chains were listed by the study as associated with cytomegalovirus. In vitro tests confirmed that three of the cytomegalovirus-associated TCR beta chains recognize cytomegalovirus antigens. At a false discovery rate of 0.05, a later analysis linked under 20,000 TCR beta sequences to specific HLA alleles. Because the 87-base-pair reads could not distinguish some IMGT-functional V segments, including TRBV6-2 and TRBV6-3, those segments were excluded. A group of highly shared sequence variants was considered likely to be a technical artifact of the sequencing pipeline. Several of the top co-occurrence clusters appeared to be linked to parvovirus B19, influenza, CMV and Epstein-Barr virus, according to a later analysis. The classifier was reported to diagnose cytomegalovirus status with high specificity and sensitivity in both the original and validation cohorts. Because counts were too low, 15 to 20 rarely observed V segments, including chromosome 9 orphons, were excluded from the earlier analysis of a few hundred of the donors. Because HLA typing was unavailable for some donors at each locus, only the typed subset was used in association tests. Across donors, most TCR sequences were observed very rarely, whereas some public TCRs were present in many individuals. In this cohort, only TCR beta chains were sequenced, and detectable features were limited by the absence of alpha or paired-chain data. In a later analysis, TCR association rates were found to vary across HLA loci, with the most associated TCRs seen for DRB1 alleles and the fewest for HLA-C alleles. When HLA alleles, especially DR and DQ, strongly co-occurred, TCR associations were difficult to assign to individual alleles. For the cohort, immune exposure information was limited to CMV serostatus. In a later analysis, HLA-associated TCR beta chains showed more clonal expansion and lower generation probabilities than non-associated chains that were equally common. A further reported finding was that TCR beta sequences accurately predicted the HLA-A and HLA-B alleles for most subjects in the first cohort.

On this clone itself: The target of this receptor is not known. Within one base of it there is no much larger clone, and no base qualities were kept.

Library preparation was by the immunoSEQ multiplex PCR assay. The multiplex PCR relied on a mix of 60 forward primers for TCR Vbeta segments and 13 reverse primers for TCR Jbeta segments. Amplification of the CDR3 region of rearranged TCR beta genes was performed with a multiplex PCR assay on genomic DNA. On the Illumina HiSeq System, the amplified TCR beta libraries were sequenced as 87-base-pair reads. Per the source publication's procedure: In a later analysis, 77 million or so unique TCR beta chains were counted across the 650 to 750 repertoires, and about 10 million of these chains were shared by at least two donors. A nearest-neighbor algorithm error-corrected the raw reads and collapsed the reads into unique sequences, merging closely related sequences to remove PCR and sequencing errors. To assign V, D and J gene segments, CDR3 sequences were aligned to IMGT reference sequences. Each retained sequence needed at least a six-nucleotide match to both a V gene segment and a J gene segment. A rearrangement counted as productive if the CDR3 had no stop codons and remained in frame with V and J, and every other rearrangement counted as non-productive. Following IMGT convention, CDR3 was defined as the stretch from the second conserved V-encoded cysteine up to the conserved J-encoded phenylalanine. The earlier analysis of some 580 of the donors excluded any sequence lacking an unambiguous match to a single V gene segment. An earlier analysis of fewer than 750 of the donors called V segments functional above 56.7% productive rearrangements and segregating when the between-donor standard deviation exceeded 5%. A statistical classification framework was built for diagnosing cytomegalovirus status from the catalog of TCR beta chain sequences. In a later analysis, TCR nucleotide sequences were compared against IMGT/GENE-DB human TR gene sequences so that V and J genes could be assigned. Using the TCRdist pipeline, a later analysis assigned CDR3 sequences along with most-parsimonious VDJ recombination scenarios. In a later analysis, every TCR beta chain was defined by the combination of its CDR3 amino acid sequence and its V-gene family, and reads without a unique V-gene family were dropped. A later analysis removed 550 to 650 highly shared, low-generation-probability nucleotide sequences to deal with suspected cross-contamination and a sequencing artifact. For each public chain, a later analysis derived a clonal expansion index from normalized ranks of inferred template counts within each repertoire. In a later analysis, generation probabilities were computed using a VDJ recombination model fitted to out-of-frame rearrangements, and the results were checked against IGoR. In a later analysis, TCR-TCR, TCR-HLA and TCR-CMV co-occurrence was scored with hypergeometric tests, and a repertoire-size bias correction was applied to TCR pairs. In a later analysis, false discovery rates were estimated by permuting HLA or CMV assignments 20 times. A later analysis grouped co-occurring TCRs with DBSCAN, adding TCRdist sequence similarity when clustering within HLA-allele-positive subsets. Repertoires with fewer than 30,000 or more than 120,000 public chains were left out of co-occurrence clustering, as were a handful of repertoires with anomalous nucleotide sharing. TCRdb took over this immuneACCESS table, retaining in-frame rearrangements with V and J assigned. Such tables are incomplete; in checked studies, under half of the missing clones stem from an unresolved V gene, and the remainder is unexplained. For V, J and clone size, that table is used; D and trimming come from the DNA. In this sample the table shows 140,000 to 150,000 clones, 80% of which occur a single time. The ten largest clones represent around 4.4% of the sample.

The cohort comprised hundreds of healthy bone marrow donors. Cohort members were all nominally healthy when sampled, although unrecorded immune exposures were likely present. The donor tested CMV seronegative, placing the donor among the 350 to 400 seronegative members of the cohort. Each donor provided a peripheral blood sample, and peripheral blood mononuclear cells were used for TCR beta sequencing. The Qiagen DNeasy Blood Extraction Kit was used to extract genomic DNA from the blood cell samples. The V end gives up 5 bases and the J end 4 bases, leaving 6 bases in the junction not matched to a gene. The CDR3, from cysteine to phenylalanine, totals 15 residues. Just CDR3 DNA is preserved here, 45 bases in frame from base 1. From the germline V gene, CDR1 is SGHTS and CDR2 is YDEGEE.

Specimen: PBMCs. The chain joins TRBV5-8 to TRBJ2-3, with 11 bases in between that match TRBD2. The TCR was taken from a man aged 35-49 years in good health and CMV-seronegative. The encoded CDR3 is CASRLTSGVADTQYF. The nucleotide sequence is given as TGTGCCAGCAGATTGACTAGCGGGGTCGCAGATACGCAGTATTTT.